Listed below are T cell receptor beta chains from one sample, sequenced in a study of T cell responses to AZD1222 COVID-19 vaccine. Some clones are missing from TCRdb's copy, which holds only in-frame ones; the method was immunoSEQ multiplex PCR. The sample yields 120,000 to 150,000 clones, 92% seen once. The specimen was peripheral blood, collected 28 days after the second AZD1222 dose. Receptors were obtained from an adult who received the AZD1222 COVID-19 vaccine. CDR3s include the opening cysteine and the closing phenylalanine or tryptophan. Each record gives: J gene, V gene, CDR3 protein.

J: TRBJ2-2
V: TRBV6-4
CDR3: CAIKCQYANTGELFF

J: TRBJ2-6
V: TRBV5-1
CDR3: CASRLLSGANVLTF

J: TRBJ2-1
V: TRBV7-3
CDR3: CASSLIPGTGSNEQFF

J: TRBJ1-4
V: TRBV12-3/TRBV12-4
CDR3: CASSYRGEKLFF

J: TRBJ2-7
V: TRBV19
CDR3: CASSSNGIDYEQYF

J: TRBJ1-2
V: TRBV2
CDR3: CASRRDRTNYGYTF

J: TRBJ2-1
V: TRBV11-2
CDR3: CASSPTGTGFDEQFF

J: TRBJ2-1
V: TRBV12-3/TRBV12-4
CDR3: CASSFRQWDEQFF

J: TRBJ2-7
V: TRBV3-1/TRBV3-2
CDR3: CASSQERFSYEQYF

J: TRBJ1-5
V: TRBV12-5
CDR3: CASGLGEGDNQPQHF

J: TRBJ1-4
V: TRBV28
CDR3: CASSRQGAEKLFF

J: TRBJ1-1
V: TRBV10-3
CDR3: CAISGVRKEAFF

J: TRBJ2-7
V: TRBV10-3
CDR3: CAIRSAGGDWDEQYF